Listed below are T cell receptor beta chains from one sample, sequenced in a study of blood T cells in healthy people across ages. In TCRdb, the 5' RACE reads were re-called with MiXCR into one record per CDR3 protein. The sample includes 1.5 million to 1.9 million distinct CDR3 sequences, 42% of them seen just once. The sample comprised blood. These receptor sequences come from a woman in her late teens or twenties in good health. The CDR3 runs from the conserved cysteine through the conserved F or W. Fields, in order: V gene, clone size, J gene, CDR3 length, D gene, CDR3 DNA, CDR3 protein. The D gene is left open where the match is weak. Clone size is stated in some rows and not others, as once, few, many or a class when expanded.

TRBV7-2	-	TRBJ2-5	14	-	TGTGCCAGCAGTGTCGGGTCCCCACAAGAGACCCAGTACTTC	CASSVGSPQETQYF
TRBV7-2	many	TRBJ2-1	15	TRBD1	TGTGCCAGCAGCCGAACATCGGGACAGGGATATGAGCAGTTCTTC	CASSRTSGQGYEQFF
TRBV5-1	-	TRBJ2-1	14	-	TGCGCCAGCAGCTTGCTTGGGGACTACAATGAGCAGTTCTTC	CASSLLGDYNEQFF
TRBV5-1	-	TRBJ2-7	16	TRBD1	TGCGCCAGCAGCTTGGTCCCCGGGACAGGGGCCTACGAGCAGTACTTC	CASSLVPGTGAYEQYF
TRBV20-1	-	TRBJ2-7	12	TRBD2	TGCAGTGCTGGACTAGGTGCCAATGAGCAGTACTTC	CSAGLGANEQYF
TRBV12-3/TRBV12-4	-	TRBJ2-6	19	TRBD1	TGTGCCAGCATTTGGGACAGGGTCAATACACCCTCTGGGGCCAACGTCCTGACTTTC	CASIWDRVNTPSGANVLTF
TRBV7-2	many	TRBJ2-1	16	-	TGTGCCAGCAGCATACAATCTAGCAGTCCCTACAATGAGCAGTTCTTC	CASSIQSSSPYNEQFF
TRBV29-1	-	TRBJ2-5	15	-	TGCAGCGTTGAGGGAACTGGCGTATCCCAAGAGGCCCAGTACTTC	CSVEGTGVSQEAQYF
TRBV19	few	TRBJ2-1	15	TRBD2	TGTGCCAGTAGTATAGCTCTAGCGGGACCCAATGAGCAGTTCTTC	CASSIALAGPNEQFF
TRBV11-2	few	TRBJ2-3	15	-	TGTGCCAGCAGCTCTTGGACAGAAAGCACAGATACGCAGTATTTT	CASSSWTESTDTQYF
TRBV9	-	TRBJ2-3	16	-	TGTGCCAGCAGCCCCCGCGACTCCGACTTCACAGATACGCAGTATTTT	CASSPRDSDFTDTQYF
TRBV20-1	-	TRBJ2-7	17	-	TGCAGTGCTAGTGGCTTAAGCGTCCAGCGGGTGTACAATGAGCAGTACTTC	CSASGLSVQRVYNEQYF
TRBV7-2	-	TRBJ2-1	16	TRBD2	TGTGCCAGCAGCTTAGTCCCGGGAGGGCCAGTTAATGAGCAGTTCTTC	CASSLVPGGPVNEQFF
TRBV4-1	-	TRBJ2-3	16	-	TGCGCCAGCAGTCATGGGGGGACCCCTAGCACAGATACGCAGTATTTT	CASSHGGTPSTDTQYF
TRBV7-2	-	TRBJ2-1	16	-	TGTGCCAGCAGCCCCCTCGAAGGGAGACACTACAATGGGCAGTTCTTC	CASSPLEGRHYNGQFF
TRBV28	-	TRBJ2-5	13	-	TGTGCCAGCACCGACAGATTCCAAGAGACCCAGTACTTC	CASTDRFQETQYF
TRBV27	few	TRBJ2-7	18	TRBD2	TGTGCCAGCAGTCCCTGGGCGACTAGCGGGGAAAGTTACTACGAGCAGTACTTC	CASSPWATSGESYYEQYF
TRBV7-9	-	TRBJ2-1	16	-	TGTGCCAGCAGCGCCCCGGGACATTACTCCTGCAATGAGCAGTTCTTC	CASSAPGHYSCNEQFF
TRBV6-2/TRBV6-3	few	TRBJ2-3	14	TRBD2	TGTGCCAACGGACTAGCTGGCCGCACAGATACGCAGTATTTT	CANGLAGRTDTQYF
TRBV7-2	-	TRBJ1-5	15	TRBD1	TGTGCCAGCAGCTTTGGACAGGCTAGCAATCAGCCCCAGCATTTT	CASSFGQASNQPQHF
TRBV21-1	-	TRBJ1-6	14	-	TGTGCCAGCAGCAACCCACTACGTAATTCACCCCTCCACTTT	CASSNPLRNSPLHF
TRBV6-5	-	TRBJ1-1	15	TRBD1	TGTGCCAGCAGTTCCCCGGGACAGTCGGGCCCTGAAGCTTTCTTT	CASSSPGQSGPEAFF
TRBV4-3	-	TRBJ1-5	15	-	TGCGCCAGCAGCCAAGATAGTGGGCAGGGTCAGCCCCAGCATTTT	CASSQDSGQGQPQHF
TRBV13	-	TRBJ2-1	13	-	TGTGCCAGCAAGGACTCTGCCTACAATGAGCAGTTCTTC	CASKDSAYNEQFF
TRBV7-2	few	TRBJ2-7	15	-	TGTGCCAGCAGCCGGACACCTCGGAGCTCCTACGAGCAGTACTTC	CASSRTPRSSYEQYF
TRBV12-3/TRBV12-4	-	TRBJ2-6	13	-	TGTGCCAGCAGGGTGGATGGGGCCAACGTCCTGACTTTC	CASRVDGANVLTF
TRBV9	-	TRBJ1-2	14	-	TGTGCCAGCAGCGTAGCACTCGGGGCATATGGCTACACCTTC	CASSVALGAYGYTF
TRBV5-1	few	TRBJ2-7	17	TRBD2	TGCGCCAGCAAAATGGCCTCGGCTAGCGGGAGTGGATACGAGCAGTACTTC	CASKMASASGSGYEQYF
TRBV7-2	-	TRBJ1-1	15	-	TGTGCCAGCAGCTTAGGCTCGGGCATTAACACTGAAGCTTTCTTT	CASSLGSGINTEAFF
TRBV15	few	TRBJ2-3	17	TRBD2	TGTGCCACCAGCAGTCCCTGGGGGAGGGGCCGTGTAGATACGCAGTATTTT	CATSSPWGRGRVDTQYF
TRBV29-1	few	TRBJ2-7	16	-	TGCAGTGTTGATGAGGCTTGGATGTCCGTCTACAATGAGCAGTACTTC	CSVDEAWMSVYNEQYF
TRBV14	-	TRBJ2-5	14	-	TGTGCCAGCAGCCTTTCATCTGGGACGTCCTATGCGTACTTC	CASSLSSGTSYAYF
TRBV14	-	TRBJ2-1	16	-	TGTGCCAGCAGCCATTGGAGTTCTTTAGGCGACAATGAGCAGTTCTTC	CASSHWSSLGDNEQFF
TRBV10-3	-	TRBJ2-5	13	-	TGTGCCATCAGTGATGTGGTAGAGGGGACCCAGTACTTC	CAISDVVEGTQYF
TRBV2	few	TRBJ2-5	12	TRBD2	TGTGCCAGCGGTCGGGAGGAAGAGACCCAGTACTTC	CASGREEETQYF
TRBV9	-	TRBJ2-7	17	TRBD2	TGTGCCAGCAGCCACGGGGGGAGCGGGAGCTCCTACAATGAGCAGTACTTC	CASSHGGSGSSYNEQYF
TRBV20-1	-	TRBJ2-1	13	-	TGCAGTGCTAGAGTCCTCCTCCGTAATGAGCAGTTCTTC	CSARVLLRNEQFF
TRBV29-1	few	TRBJ1-2	16	TRBD1	TGCGCAGCCTCGGGACAGGGGAGCCCAGCTAACTATGGCTACACCTTC	CAASGQGSPANYGYTF
TRBV18	-	TRBJ1-6	15	TRBD1	TGTGCCAGCTCACCGCGGACAGGGGCAGATATCACCCTCCACTTT	CASSPRTGADITLHF
TRBV6-6	-	TRBJ2-1	17	-	TGTGCCAGCAGTTACACTGCGGGGGCACGTACCTACAATGAGCAGTTCTTC	CASSYTAGARTYNEQFF
TRBV7-2	-	TRBJ2-3	16	-	TGTACCAGCAGCTTAGGAGGGGCTAGCGCCACAGATACGCAGTATTTT	CTSSLGGASATDTQYF
TRBV25-1	few	TRBJ2-1	14	-	TGTGCCAGCAGTGGACAGCCTTCCTACAATGAGCAGTTCTTC	CASSGQPSYNEQFF
TRBV3-1	once	TRBJ2-3	15	TRBD2	TGTGCCAGCAGCCAAGAACTAGCGGGAGGAGATACGCAGTATTTT	CASSQELAGGDTQYF
TRBV6-5	-	TRBJ2-7	14	-	TGTGCCAGCAGGTACTCTGGGGTTGAATACGAGCAGTACTTC	CASRYSGVEYEQYF
TRBV6-5	-	TRBJ1-1	15	-	TGTGCCAGCAGTTACTCGAAGGGGGGAAACACTGAAGCTTTCTTT	CASSYSKGGNTEAFF
TRBV7-9	few	TRBJ2-5	18	TRBD2	TGTGCCAGCGAGATTCCGGGACTAGCGGGAGGGTCCCAAGAGACCCAGTACTTC	CASEIPGLAGGSQETQYF
TRBV7-9	-	TRBJ2-5	16	TRBD2	TGTGCCAGCAGCTTCCCCCGAGCGGGAGTCCACAATGTGCAGTACTTC	CASSFPRAGVHNVQYF
TRBV7-9	-	TRBJ2-7	14	-	TGTGCCAGCAGCTTAGCGCCAGGGGGGGATGAGCAGTACTTC	CASSLAPGGDEQYF
TRBV20-1	few	TRBJ2-1	14	TRBD2	TGCAGTGCCCAGCTAGCGGGAAGTTACAATGAGCAGTTCTTC	CSAQLAGSYNEQFF
TRBV4-1	few	TRBJ2-6	14	-	TGCGCCAGCAGCCAAGTAGGTGGGGCCAACGTCCTGACTTTC	CASSQVGGANVLTF